This T cell receptor beta chain appears in the sequencing data of a study of blood T cell repertoires in COVID-19. Study-wide background: Material from acute and convalescent COVID-19 was sourced from the United States, Italy and Spain. Sources were T cells, B-cell-depleted T cells, or PBMCs; the material itself was cDNA or gDNA.

Germline V CDR1 and CDR2: MNHEY, SVGAGI. With V trimmed by 0 bases and J by 12 bases, 3 bases remained unmatched. The CDR3 extends over 14 amino acids. Original methodology: Amplifying reference gene primers gave estimates of nucleated cell counts. Sequencing was performed with immunoSEQ multiplex PCR; in TCRdb, only in-frame clones are kept and a portion is missing. The V and J calls and clone size are taken from that table; D and trimming were inferred from the DNA. Of 25,000 to 35,000 clones listed, 65% to 90% are singletons. The rearrangement uses TRBV6-5 and TRBJ2-6; TRBD1 matches 9 bases. The sequenced sample was peripheral blood. This sequence originates from a human donor in a cohort sampled during active COVID-19. Here the CDR3 reads CASSYSHRGRVLTF. CDR3 bases: TGTGCCAGCAGTTACTCGCACAGGGGGCGCGTCCTGACTTTC.